This TCR beta chain was identified during a study of blood T cell repertoires in COVID-19. Sequencing used immunoSEQ multiplex PCR; TCRdb keeps in-frame clones, though not all of them. There are approximately 270,000 clones in the sample; approximately 90% occur only once, and approximately 1.6% lies in the top ten. V lost 0 bases, J lost 4 bases, and 17 bases lay in between. Germline CDR1 reads SGHRS; CDR2 reads YFSETQ. The CDR3 runs 16 residues. The source of this sequence is a man aged 40-49 years who had recovered from COVID-19. V and J are TRBV5-1 and TRBJ2-7; perhaps TRBD2 as D (7 bases). The material sequenced was PBMCs or T cells enriched from blood (not recorded which). CDR3 DNA sequence: TGCGCCAGCAGCTTGGTGTTAACGGGGGGCCTATACGAGCAGTACTTC. Protein product: CASSLVLTGGLYEQYF.